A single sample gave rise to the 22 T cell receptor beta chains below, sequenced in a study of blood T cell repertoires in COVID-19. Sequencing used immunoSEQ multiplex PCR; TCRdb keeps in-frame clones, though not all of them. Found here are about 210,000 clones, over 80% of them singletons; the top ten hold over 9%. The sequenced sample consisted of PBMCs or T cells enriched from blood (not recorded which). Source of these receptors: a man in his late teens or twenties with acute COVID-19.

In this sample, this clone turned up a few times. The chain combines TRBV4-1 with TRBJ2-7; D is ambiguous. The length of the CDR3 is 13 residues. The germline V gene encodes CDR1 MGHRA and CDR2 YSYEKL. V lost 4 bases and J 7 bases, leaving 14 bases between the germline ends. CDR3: CASSPLNTVEQYF. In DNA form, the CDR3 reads TGCGCCAGCAGCCCCCTAAACACAGTGGAGCAGTACTTC.

Here the CDR3 reads CASSPVEEGEQYF. The CDR3 DNA reads as TGTGCCAGCAGTCCGGTCGAAGAGGGAGAGCAGTACTTC. The chain recombines TRBV5-4 with TRBJ2-7; tentative D call: TRBD2 (5 bases). CDR3 length: 13 amino acids. Germline CDR1 reads SGHNT; CDR2 reads YYREEE (reference sequence). V gave up 5 bases and J gave up 7 bases, with 16 bases separating them. Filled out from reference TRBV5-4 and TRBJ2-7, the complete variable domain reads ETGVTQSPTHLIKTRGQQVTLRCSSQSGHNTVSWYQQALGQGPQFIFQYYREEENGRGNFPPRFSGLQFPNYSSELNVNALELDDSALYLCASSPVEEGEQYFGPGTRLTVT.

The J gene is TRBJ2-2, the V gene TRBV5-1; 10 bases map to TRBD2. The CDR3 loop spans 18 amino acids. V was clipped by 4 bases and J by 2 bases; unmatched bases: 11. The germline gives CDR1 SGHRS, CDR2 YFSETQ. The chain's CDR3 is CASSKWTSGTPNTGELFF. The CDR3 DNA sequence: TGCGCCAGCAGCAAATGGACTAGCGGAACGCCCAACACCGGGGAGCTGTTTTTT.

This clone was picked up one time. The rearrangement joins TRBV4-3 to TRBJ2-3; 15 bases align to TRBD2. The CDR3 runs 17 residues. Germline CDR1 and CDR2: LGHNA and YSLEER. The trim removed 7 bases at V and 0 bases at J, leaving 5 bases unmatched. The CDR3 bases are TGCGCCAGCACTTACGGGACTAGCGGGAGGAGCACAGATACGCAGTATTTT. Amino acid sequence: CASTYGTSGRSTDTQYF.

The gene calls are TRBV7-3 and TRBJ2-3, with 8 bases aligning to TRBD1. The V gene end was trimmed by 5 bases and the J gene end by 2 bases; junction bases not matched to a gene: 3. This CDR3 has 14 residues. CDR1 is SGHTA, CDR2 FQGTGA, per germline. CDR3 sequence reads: CASSQGANTDTQYF. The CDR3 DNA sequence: TGTGCCAGCAGCCAGGGGGCAAACACAGATACGCAGTATTTT.

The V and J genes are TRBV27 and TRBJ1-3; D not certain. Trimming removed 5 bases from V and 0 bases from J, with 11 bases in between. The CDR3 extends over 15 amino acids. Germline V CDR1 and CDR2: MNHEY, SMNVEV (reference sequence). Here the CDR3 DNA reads TGTGCCAGCAGTCTCACGGGGAGCTCTGGAAACACCATATATTTT. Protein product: CASSLTGSSGNTIYF.

This CDR3 reads CASSLGEVEYEQYF. The DNA for the CDR3 is TGTGCCAGCAGCTTAGGGGAGGTTGAGTACGAGCAGTACTTC. The genes are TRBV7-9 and TRBJ2-7, with D perhaps TRBD2 (6 bases). Deletions cut 1 base from V and 4 bases from J, with 11 bases between. There are 14 residues in the CDR3. Germline assignment: CDR1 SEHNR and CDR2 FQNEAQ (reference sequence).

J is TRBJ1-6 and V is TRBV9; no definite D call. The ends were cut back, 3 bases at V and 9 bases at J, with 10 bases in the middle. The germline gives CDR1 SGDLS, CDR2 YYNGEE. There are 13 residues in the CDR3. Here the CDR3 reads CASSESRGSPLHF. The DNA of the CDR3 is TGTGCCAGCAGCGAGTCCCGGGGTTCACCCCTCCACTTT.

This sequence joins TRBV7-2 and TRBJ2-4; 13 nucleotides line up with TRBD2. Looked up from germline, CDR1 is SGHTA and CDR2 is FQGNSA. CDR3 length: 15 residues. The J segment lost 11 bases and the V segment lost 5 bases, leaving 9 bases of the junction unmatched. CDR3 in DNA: TGTGCCAGCAGCCCGGGACTAGCGGGAAGTACTTTTCAGTACTTC. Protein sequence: CASSPGLAGSTFQYF.

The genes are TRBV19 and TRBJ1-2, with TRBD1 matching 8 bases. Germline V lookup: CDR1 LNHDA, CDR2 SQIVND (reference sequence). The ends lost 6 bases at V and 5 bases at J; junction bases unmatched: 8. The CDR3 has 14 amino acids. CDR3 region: CASRRTGNDYGYTF. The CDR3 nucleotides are TGTGCCAGTAGGCGGACAGGGAATGATTATGGCTACACCTTC.

CDR3 nucleotides: TGCAGCGTACAGGGGGGGCCTACCTACGAGCAGTACTTC. Translated: CSVQGGPTYEQYF. The chain employs TRBV29-1 and TRBJ2-7; tentatively, D is TRBD1 (8 bases). The CDR3 has 13 residues. The V gene's germline CDR1 is SQVTM and CDR2 ANQGSEA. V was pared by 6 bases and J by 2 bases, with 14 bases between.

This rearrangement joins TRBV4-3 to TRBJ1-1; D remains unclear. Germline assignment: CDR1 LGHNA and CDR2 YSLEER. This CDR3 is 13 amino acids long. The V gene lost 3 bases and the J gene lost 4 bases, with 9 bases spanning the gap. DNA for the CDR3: TGCGCCAGCAGCCAGGCCCTTGGCACTGAAGCTTTCTTT. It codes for CASSQALGTEAFF.

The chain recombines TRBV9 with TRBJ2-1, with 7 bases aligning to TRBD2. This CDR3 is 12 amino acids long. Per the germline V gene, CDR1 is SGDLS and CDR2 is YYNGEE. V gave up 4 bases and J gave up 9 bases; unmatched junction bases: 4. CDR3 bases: TGTGCCAGCAGCCCCTCGGGAGGTGAGCAGTTCTTC. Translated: CASSPSGGEQFF.

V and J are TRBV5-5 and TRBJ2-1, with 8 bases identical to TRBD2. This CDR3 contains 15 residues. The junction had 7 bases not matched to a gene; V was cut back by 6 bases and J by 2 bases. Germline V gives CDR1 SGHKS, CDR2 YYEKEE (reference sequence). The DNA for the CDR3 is TGTGCCAGCACCACAAGCGGGAGCCCCTACAATGAGCAGTTCTTC. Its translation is CASTTSGSPYNEQFF. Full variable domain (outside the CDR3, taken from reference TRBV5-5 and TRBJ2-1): DAGVTQSPTHLIKTRGQQVTLRCSPISGHKSVSWYQQVLGQGPQFIFQYYEKEERGRGNFPDRFSARQFPNYSSELNVNALLLGDSALYLCASTTSGSPYNEQFFGPGTRLTVL.

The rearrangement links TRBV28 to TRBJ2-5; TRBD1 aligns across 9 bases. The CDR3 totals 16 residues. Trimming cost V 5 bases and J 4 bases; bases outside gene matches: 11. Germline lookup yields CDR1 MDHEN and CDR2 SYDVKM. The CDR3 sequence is CASSPQTGGAPETQYF. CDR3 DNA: TGTGCCAGCAGTCCCCAGACAGGGGGAGCCCCAGAGACCCAGTACTTC.

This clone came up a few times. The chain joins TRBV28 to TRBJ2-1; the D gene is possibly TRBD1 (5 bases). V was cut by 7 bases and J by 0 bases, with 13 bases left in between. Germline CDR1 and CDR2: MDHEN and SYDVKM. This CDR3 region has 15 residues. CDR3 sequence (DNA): TGTGCCAGCACCTCTGACAGCAGCTCCTACAATGAGCAGTTCTTC. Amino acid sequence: CASTSDSSSYNEQFF.

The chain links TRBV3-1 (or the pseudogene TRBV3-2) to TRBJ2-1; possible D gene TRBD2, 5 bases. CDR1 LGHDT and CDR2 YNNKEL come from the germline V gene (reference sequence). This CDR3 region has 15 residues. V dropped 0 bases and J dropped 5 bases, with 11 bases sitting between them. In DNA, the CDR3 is TGTGCCAGCAGCCAAGATTGGGCGGGCAACAATGAGCAGTTCTTC. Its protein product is CASSQDWAGNNEQFF.

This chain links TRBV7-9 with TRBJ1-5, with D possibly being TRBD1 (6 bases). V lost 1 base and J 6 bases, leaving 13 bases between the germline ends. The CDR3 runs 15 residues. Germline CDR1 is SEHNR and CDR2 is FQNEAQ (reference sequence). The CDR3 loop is CASSLDGGAGQPQHF. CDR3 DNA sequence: TGTGCCAGCAGCTTAGATGGGGGCGCGGGTCAGCCCCAGCATTTT.

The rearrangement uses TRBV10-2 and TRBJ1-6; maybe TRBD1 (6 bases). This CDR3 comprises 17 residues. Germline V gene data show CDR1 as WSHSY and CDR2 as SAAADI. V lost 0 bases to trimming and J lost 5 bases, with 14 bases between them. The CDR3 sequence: CASSESTGGHHNSPLHF. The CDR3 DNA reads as TGCGCCAGCAGTGAGTCGACAGGAGGACACCATAATTCACCCCTCCACTTT.

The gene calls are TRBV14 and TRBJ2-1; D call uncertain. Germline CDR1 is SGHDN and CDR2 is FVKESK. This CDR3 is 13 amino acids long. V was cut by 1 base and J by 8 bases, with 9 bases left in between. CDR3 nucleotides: TGTGCCAGCAGCCAAGGCCCCACAGATGAGCAGTTCTTC. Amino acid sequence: CASSQGPTDEQFF.

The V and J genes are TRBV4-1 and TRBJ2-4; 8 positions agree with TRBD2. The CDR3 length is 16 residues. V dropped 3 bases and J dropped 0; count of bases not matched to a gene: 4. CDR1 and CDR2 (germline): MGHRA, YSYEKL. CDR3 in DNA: TGCGCCAGCAGCCAGTTAGCGGGAATAGCCAAAAACATTCAGTACTTC. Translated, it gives CASSQLAGIAKNIQYF.

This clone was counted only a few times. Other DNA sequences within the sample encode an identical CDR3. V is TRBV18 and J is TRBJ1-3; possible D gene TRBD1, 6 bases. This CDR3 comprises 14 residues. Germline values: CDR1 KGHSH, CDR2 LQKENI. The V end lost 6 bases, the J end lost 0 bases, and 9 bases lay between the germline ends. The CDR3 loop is CASSLDSSGNTIYF. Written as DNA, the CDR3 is TGTGCCAGCTCCTTGGACAGCTCTGGAAACACCATATATTTT.